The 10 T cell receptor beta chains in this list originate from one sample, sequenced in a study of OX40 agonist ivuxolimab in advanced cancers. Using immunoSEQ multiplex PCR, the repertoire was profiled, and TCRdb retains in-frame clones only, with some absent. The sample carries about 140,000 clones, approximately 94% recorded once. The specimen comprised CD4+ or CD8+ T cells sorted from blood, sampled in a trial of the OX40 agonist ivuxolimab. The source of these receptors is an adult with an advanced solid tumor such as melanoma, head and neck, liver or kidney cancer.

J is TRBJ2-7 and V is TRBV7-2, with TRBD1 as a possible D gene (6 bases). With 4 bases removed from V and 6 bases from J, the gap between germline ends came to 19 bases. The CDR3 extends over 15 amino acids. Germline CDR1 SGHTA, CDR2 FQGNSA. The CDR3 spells CASSSRLRGFGEQYF. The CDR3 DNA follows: TGTGCCAGCAGCTCGAGACTCAGGGGCTTTGGCGAGCAGTACTTC.

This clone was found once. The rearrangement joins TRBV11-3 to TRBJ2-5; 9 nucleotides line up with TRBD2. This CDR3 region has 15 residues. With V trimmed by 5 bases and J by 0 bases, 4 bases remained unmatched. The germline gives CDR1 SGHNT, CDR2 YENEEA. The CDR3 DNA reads TGTGCCAGCAGCCCGGGACTAGCTAACCAAGAGACCCAGTACTTC. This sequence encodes CASSPGLANQETQYF.

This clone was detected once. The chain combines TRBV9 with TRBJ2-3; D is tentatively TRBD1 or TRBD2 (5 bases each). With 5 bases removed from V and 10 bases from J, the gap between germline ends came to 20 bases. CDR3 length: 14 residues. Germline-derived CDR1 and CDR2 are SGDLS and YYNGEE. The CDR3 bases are TGTGCCAGCAGTCCCCCGGGACCCCAGCATGCGCAGTATTTT. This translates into CASSPPGPQHAQYF.

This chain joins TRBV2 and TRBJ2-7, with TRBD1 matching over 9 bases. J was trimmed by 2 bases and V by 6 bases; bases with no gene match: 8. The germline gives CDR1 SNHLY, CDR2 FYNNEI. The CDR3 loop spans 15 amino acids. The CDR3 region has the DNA TGTGCCAGCAGGACAGCACAGGGGGCGGCCTACGAGCAGTACTTC. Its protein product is CASRTAQGAAYEQYF.

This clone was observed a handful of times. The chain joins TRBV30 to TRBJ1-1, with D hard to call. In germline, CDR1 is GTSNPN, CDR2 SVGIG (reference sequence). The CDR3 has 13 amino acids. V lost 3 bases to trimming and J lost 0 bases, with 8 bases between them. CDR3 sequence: CAWRLGVNTEAFF. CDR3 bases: TGTGCCTGGAGGTTAGGAGTGAACACTGAAGCTTTCTTT.

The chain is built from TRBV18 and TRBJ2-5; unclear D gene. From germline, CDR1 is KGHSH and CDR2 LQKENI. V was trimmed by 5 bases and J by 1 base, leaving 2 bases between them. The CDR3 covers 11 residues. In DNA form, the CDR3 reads TGTGCCAGCTCATCCCAAGAGACCCAGTACTTC. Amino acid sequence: CASSSQETQYF.

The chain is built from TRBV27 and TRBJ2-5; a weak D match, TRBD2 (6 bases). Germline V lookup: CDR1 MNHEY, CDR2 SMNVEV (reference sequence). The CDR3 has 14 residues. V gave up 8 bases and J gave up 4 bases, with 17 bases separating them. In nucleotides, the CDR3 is TGTGCCAGCGCAAGGAGGGCCGCTGTAGAGACCCAGTACTTC. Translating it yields CASARRAAVETQYF.

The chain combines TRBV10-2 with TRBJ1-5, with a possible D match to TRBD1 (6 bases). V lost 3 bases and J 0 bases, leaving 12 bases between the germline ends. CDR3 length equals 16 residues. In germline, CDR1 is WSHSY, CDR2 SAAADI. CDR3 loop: CASSELTGYSNQPQHF. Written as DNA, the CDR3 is TGCGCCAGCAGTGAACTAACAGGGTATAGCAATCAGCCCCAGCATTTT.

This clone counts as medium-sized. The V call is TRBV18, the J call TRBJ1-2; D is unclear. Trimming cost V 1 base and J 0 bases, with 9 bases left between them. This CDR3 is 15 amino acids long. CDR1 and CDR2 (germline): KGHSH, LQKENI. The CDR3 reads CASSPLTDANYGYTF. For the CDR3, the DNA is TGTGCCAGCTCACCACTAACAGATGCTAACTATGGCTACACCTTC.

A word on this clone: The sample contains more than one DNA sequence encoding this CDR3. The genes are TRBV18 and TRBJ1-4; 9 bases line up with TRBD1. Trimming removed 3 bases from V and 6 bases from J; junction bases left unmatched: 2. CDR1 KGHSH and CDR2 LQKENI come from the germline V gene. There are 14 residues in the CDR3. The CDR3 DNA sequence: TGTGCCAGCTCACCCCGGGACAGGGATGAAAAACTGTTTTTT. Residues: CASSPRDRDEKLFF.